The clone carrying this TCR beta chain was detected a few times. Its cognate antigen is unknown. The source of the sample is a study of T cell repertoires in cytomegalovirus infection. Study overall: Matching HLA type, along with CMV infection, was indicated by public TCR beta signatures.

Regarding the study as a whole: HLA-C-restricted CMV clonotypes gave the most frequent clonotype in two of eight donors.

Using its own MiXCR run on the reads, TCRdb lists one record per CDR3 protein. There are some 680,000 distinct CDR3 sequences in the sample; about 40% occur only once, and 2.5% to 3.5% lies in the top ten. Trimming removed 5 bases from V and 5 bases from J, with 14 bases in between. Germline V CDR1 and CDR2: DFQATT, SNEGSKA (reference sequence). The CDR3 consists of 13 residues. The source of this sequence is a human donor in good health (CMV status not recorded). Some clones in this sample may be carry-over from other donors' samples. The chain has TRBV20-1 and TRBJ2-3, with unresolved D. Material for sequencing was PBMCs. The CDR3: CSAGRPEGDTQYF. The CDR3 DNA reads as TGCAGTGCTGGACGACCCGAAGGAGATACGCAGTATTTT.